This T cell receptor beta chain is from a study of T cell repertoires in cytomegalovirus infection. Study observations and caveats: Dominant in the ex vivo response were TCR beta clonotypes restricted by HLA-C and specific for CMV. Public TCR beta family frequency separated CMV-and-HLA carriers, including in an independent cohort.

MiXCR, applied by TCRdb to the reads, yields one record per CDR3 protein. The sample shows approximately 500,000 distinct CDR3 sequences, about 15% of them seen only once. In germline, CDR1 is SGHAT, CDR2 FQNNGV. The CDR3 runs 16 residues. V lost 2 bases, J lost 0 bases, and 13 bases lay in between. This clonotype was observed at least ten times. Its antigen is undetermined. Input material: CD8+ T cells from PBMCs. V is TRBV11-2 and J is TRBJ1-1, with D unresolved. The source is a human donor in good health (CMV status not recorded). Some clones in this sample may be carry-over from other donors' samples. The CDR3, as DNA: TGTGCCAGCAGCTTATGGGATCGAGACATGAACACTGAAGCTTTCTTT. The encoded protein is CASSLWDRDMNTEAFF.